The 5 T cell receptor beta chains in this list originate from one sample, sequenced in a study of T-cell reconstitution after alpha-beta-depleted transplantation in children. For TCRbeta, the library was prepared with unique molecular identifiers. TCRdb reprocessed the PCR reads via MiXCR and lists one record per CDR3 protein. This table has approximately 290,000 distinct CDR3 sequences, 9.5% to 13% appearing once. This specimen was peripheral blood, taken 180 days after TCRalphabeta/CD19-depleted stem cell transplant. Receptors were obtained from a male patient between 2 and 15 years old who had a stem cell transplant for chronic granulomatous disease, so the T cells may come from the graft donor.

This clonotype was counted many times. The chain combines TRBV5-1 with TRBJ2-1, with 10 bases matching TRBD2. The CDR3 runs to 15 residues. Germline CDR1 SGHRS, CDR2 YFSETQ. J was trimmed by 4 bases and V by 3 bases; bases with no gene match: 4. CDR3 sequence: CASSSSLAGYNEQFF. In DNA, the CDR3 is TGCGCCAGCAGCTCTTCACTAGCGGGATACAATGAGCAGTTCTTC.

This clonotype was counted at least ten times. CDR3 in amino acids: CASSFEVETQYF. The CDR3 nucleotides are TGTGCCAGCAGTTTCGAGGTTGAGACCCAGTACTTC. The chain has TRBV12-3 or TRBV12-4 and TRBJ2-5; D ambiguous. V lost 3 bases and J lost 5, with 7 bases in between. CDR3 size: 12 residues.

This clonotype was seen ten or more times. CDR3 residues: CASSIGGQGYTF. CDR3 sequence (DNA): TGTGCCAGCTCGATCGGGGGGCAAGGCTACACCTTC. The chain employs TRBV27 and TRBJ1-2, with a weak D call TRBD1 (6 bases). The germline V gene encodes CDR1 MNHEY and CDR2 SMNVEV (reference sequence). This CDR3 has 12 residues. V lost 8 bases to trimming and J lost 8 bases, with 15 bases between them.

This clonotype was seen at least ten times. J is TRBJ2-5 and V is TRBV12-3 or TRBV12-4, with 13 bases fitting TRBD2. The V segment lost 6 bases and the J segment 7 bases; nucleotides outside the gene matches: 11. The CDR3 runs to 16 residues. The CDR3 nucleotides are TGTGCCAGCAGCCGGACTAGCGGGAGTGGGGGCGGGACCCAGTACTTC. As protein: CASSRTSGSGGGTQYF.

This clonotype was detected many times. The J gene is TRBJ2-1, the V gene TRBV7-2; D possibly corresponds to TRBD2 (6 bases). The CDR3 length is 13 residues. Trimming left V 5 bases short and J 5 bases short, with 10 bases between. Germline CDR1 and CDR2: SGHTA and FQGNSA. In DNA, the CDR3 is TGTGCCAGCAGCATTACTAGCCACAATGAGCAGTTCTTC. Amino acids: CASSITSHNEQFF.